This TCR beta chain was retrieved from a study of blood T cell repertoires in COVID-19 (dated by TCRdb to the early 2020s). Background on the whole study: Samples covering the acute and convalescent phases of COVID-19 were provided by collaborators in the United States, Italy and Spain. The material from the prospective study consisted of cDNA or gDNA derived from T cells, B-cell-depleted T cells, or PBMCs. The dataset comprised deeply sampled blood TCRbeta repertoires from subjects exposed to, actively infected with, or recovered from COVID-19. The repertoires were released in a freely available public database intended as a resource for research on the immune response to SARS-CoV-2. The samples were drawn from two sources: the first 160 participants of the ongoing ImmuneRACE study, and 1,000 to 1,500 subjects contributed by 6 global collaborators. Nearly every sample came with metadata listing a de-identified subject ID, COVID-19 status, age in years and sex. Where HLA class I and class II types were available, the types were taken from metadata supplied by the sample provider, not from assay-based typing. The investigation overall reported the following: The amount of clinical and demographic metadata varied by source and participant and was provided uncurated.

The germline V gene specifies KGHDR as CDR1 and SFDVKD as CDR2. V loses 4 bases at its end and J loses 2 bases; junction bases beyond the gene matches: 7. Taken from cysteine to phenylalanine, the CDR3 has 16 residues. CDR3 DNA is the only sequence kept; it has 48 bases, read in frame from the first base. Each collaborating institution followed its own protocols to collect whole blood in K2EDTA tubes. For TCRbeta analysis, collaborators shipped samples in one of three forms: frozen whole blood, isolated PBMCs, or DNA extracted from either of those sample types. TCRbeta CDR3 regions were amplified from genomic DNA using the immunoSEQ Assay, a bias-controlled multiplex PCR. The authors processed their data as follows. Nucleated cell counts per sample were estimated from amplification of reference gene primers within the assay. To quantify the absolute abundance of each unique TCRbeta CDR3 rearrangement, sequence reads were collapsed and filtered. For each sample, productive Simpson clonality was calculated by taking the square root of Simpson's diversity index across productive rearrangements. TCRdb took this table from immuneACCESS and kept in-frame rearrangements with V and J called. Such tables lack part of the clones; where checked against another copy, unresolved V genes explain under half of the gap, and the rest is unexplained. Clone size and V and J calls were adopted from that table, with D and trimming inferred from the DNA. The sample records about 210,000 clones, around 80% of which are singletons. About 12% of the sample is in the top ten clones.

A remark on this clone: No cognate antigen has been identified for it. Per-base qualities were not stored, and no clone one base away is much larger.

The sample consisted of peripheral blood. The rearranged segments are TRBV24-1 and TRBJ1-2; TRBD1 fits 9 bases in the junction. This receptor was identified in a woman in her forties with acute or convalescent COVID-19. This receptor has the CDR3 CATSEVPDRGNYGYTF. The DNA sequence is as follows: TGTGCCACCAGTGAAGTCCCGGACAGGGGAAACTATGGCTACACCTTC.